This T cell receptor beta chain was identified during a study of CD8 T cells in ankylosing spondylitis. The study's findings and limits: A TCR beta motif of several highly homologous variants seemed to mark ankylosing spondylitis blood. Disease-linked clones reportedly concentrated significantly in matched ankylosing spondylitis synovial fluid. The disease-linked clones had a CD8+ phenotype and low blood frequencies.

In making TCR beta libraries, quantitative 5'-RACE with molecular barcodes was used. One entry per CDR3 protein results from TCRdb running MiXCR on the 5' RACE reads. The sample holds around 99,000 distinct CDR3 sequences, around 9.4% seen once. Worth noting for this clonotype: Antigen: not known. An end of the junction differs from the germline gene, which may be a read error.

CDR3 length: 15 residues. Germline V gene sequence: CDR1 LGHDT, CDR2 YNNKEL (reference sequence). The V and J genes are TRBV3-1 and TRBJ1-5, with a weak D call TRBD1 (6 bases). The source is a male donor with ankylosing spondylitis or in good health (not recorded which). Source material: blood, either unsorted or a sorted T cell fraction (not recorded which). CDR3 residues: CASSQGGGQGQPHHF. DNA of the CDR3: TGTGCCAGCTCCCAAGGAGGGGGGCAGGGTCAGCCCCATCATTTT.